This T cell receptor (beta chain) was captured in a study of cytotoxic CD8 clonotypes in ibrutinib-treated CLL. Study as a whole: 25 or so partial and 2 complete responses; at median roughly 68 months, roughly 15 remitted, 12 progressed. Study-wide results and limits: Under therapy, public clonotypes either contracted or stayed stable, and they were uncommon.

V lost 6 bases to trimming and J lost 2 bases; unmatched junction nucleotides: 6. Germline-derived CDR1 and CDR2 are MNHEY and SVGAGI. The CDR3 is 14 residues long. This clone was seen only a few times. Its antigen is not identified. Measured with immunoSEQ multiplex PCR; TCRdb has only the in-frame clones, and not every one. The sample yields about 200,000 clones, about four fifths seen once. This sequence was found in a human donor with chronic lymphocytic leukemia. This chain uses TRBV6-5 with TRBJ2-7, with 8 bases matching TRBD1. Here the sequenced sample was PBMCs, taken after 12 months of ibrutinib treatment. CDR3 DNA sequence: TGTGCCAGCAGGAGGACAGGGACTGCCTACGAGCAGTACTTC. The encoded protein is CASRRTGTAYEQYF.